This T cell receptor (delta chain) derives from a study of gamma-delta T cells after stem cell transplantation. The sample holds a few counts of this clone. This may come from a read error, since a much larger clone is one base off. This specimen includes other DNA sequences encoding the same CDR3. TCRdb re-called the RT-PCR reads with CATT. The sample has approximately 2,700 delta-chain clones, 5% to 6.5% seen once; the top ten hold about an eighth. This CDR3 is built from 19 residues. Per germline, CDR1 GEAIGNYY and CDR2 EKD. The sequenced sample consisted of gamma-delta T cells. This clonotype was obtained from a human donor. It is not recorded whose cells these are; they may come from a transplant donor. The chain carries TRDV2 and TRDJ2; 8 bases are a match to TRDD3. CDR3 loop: CACDTVSGTGGNFWAQLFF. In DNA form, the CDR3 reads TGCGCCTGTGACACCGTTTCGGGGACTGGGGGTAACTTCTGGGCACAACTCTTCTTT.